The entry below describes one TCR beta chain. One end of the junction varies from germline; a read error may be responsible. For the second PCR, which ran for about 6 to 12 cycles, a sample-barcoded 5' primer and a J-beta primer mix were used. Each CDR3 protein gets one entry after TCRdb re-called the 5' RACE reads with MiXCR. This table holds about 640,000 distinct CDR3 sequences, approximately 30% found once. The data are from a study of blood T cells in healthy people across ages. This CDR3 is 14 amino acids long. Germline CDR1 MDHEN, CDR2 SYDVKM. This clonotype was sampled from a woman at least 80 years old in good health. The sample consisted of blood. This chain joins TRBV28 and TRBJ2-2; the D gene is possibly TRBD1 (9 bases). The CDR3 loop is CASSAGQGSGERFF. Written as DNA, the CDR3 is TGTGCCAGCAGTGCGGGACAGGGTAGCGGGGAGCGGTTTTTT.